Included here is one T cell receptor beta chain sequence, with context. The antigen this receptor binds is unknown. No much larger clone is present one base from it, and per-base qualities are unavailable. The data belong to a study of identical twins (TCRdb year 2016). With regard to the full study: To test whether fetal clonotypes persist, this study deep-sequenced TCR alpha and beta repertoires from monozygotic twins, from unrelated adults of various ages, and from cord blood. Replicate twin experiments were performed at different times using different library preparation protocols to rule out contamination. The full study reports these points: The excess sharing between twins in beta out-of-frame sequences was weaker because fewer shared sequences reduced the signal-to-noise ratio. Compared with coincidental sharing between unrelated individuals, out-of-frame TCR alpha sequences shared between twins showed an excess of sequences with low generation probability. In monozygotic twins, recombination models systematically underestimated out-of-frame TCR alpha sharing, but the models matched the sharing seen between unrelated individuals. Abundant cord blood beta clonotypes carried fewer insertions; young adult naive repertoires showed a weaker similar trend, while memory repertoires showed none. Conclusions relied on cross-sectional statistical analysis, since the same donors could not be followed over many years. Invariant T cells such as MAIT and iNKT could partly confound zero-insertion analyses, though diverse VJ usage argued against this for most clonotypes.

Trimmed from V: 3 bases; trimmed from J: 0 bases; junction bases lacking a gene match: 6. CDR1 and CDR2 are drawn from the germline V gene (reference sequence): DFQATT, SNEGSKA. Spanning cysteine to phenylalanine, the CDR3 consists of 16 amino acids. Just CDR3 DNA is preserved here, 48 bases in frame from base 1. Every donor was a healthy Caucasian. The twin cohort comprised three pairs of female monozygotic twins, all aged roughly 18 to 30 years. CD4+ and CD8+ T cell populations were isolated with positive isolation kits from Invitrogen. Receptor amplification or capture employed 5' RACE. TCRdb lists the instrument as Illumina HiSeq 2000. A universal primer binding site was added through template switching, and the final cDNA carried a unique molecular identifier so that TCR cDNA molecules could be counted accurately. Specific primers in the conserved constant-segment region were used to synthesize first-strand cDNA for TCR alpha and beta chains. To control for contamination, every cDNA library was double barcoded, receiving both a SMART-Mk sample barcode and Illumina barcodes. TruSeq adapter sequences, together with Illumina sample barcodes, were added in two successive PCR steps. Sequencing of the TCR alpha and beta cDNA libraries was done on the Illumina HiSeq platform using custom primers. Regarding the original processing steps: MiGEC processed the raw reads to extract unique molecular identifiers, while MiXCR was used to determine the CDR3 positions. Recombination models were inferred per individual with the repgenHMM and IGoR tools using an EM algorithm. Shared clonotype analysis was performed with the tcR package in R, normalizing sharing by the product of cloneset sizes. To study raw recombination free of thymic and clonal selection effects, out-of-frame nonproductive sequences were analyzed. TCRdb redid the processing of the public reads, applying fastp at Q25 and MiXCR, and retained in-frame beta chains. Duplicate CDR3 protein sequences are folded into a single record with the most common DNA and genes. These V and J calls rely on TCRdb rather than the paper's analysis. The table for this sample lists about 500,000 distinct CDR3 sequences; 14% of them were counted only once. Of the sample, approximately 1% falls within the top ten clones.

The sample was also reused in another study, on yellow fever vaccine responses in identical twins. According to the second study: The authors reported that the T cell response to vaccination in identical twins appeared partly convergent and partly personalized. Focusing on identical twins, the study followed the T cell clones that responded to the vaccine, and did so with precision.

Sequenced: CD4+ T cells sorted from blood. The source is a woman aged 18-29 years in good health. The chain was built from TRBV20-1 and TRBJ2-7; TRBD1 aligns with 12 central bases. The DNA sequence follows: TGCAGTGCTAGCTTTTGGGACAGGGGGCCCTCCTACGAGCAGTACTTC. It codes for CSASFWDRGPSYEQYF.